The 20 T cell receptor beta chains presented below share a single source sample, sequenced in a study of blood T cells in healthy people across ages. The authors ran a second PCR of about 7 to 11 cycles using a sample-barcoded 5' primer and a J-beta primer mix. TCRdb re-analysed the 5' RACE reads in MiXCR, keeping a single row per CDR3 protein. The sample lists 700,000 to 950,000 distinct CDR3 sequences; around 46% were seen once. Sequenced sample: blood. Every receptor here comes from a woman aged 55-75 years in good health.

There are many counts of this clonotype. The CDR3 here is CSVDSRVSSTDTQYF. CDR3 nucleotide sequence: TGCAGCGTTGATTCACGGGTATCTAGCACAGATACGCAGTATTTT. The V and J genes are TRBV29-1 and TRBJ2-3, with D unresolved. Germline V gene data show CDR1 as SQVTM and CDR2 as ANQGSEA. The CDR3 spans 15 residues. V was trimmed by 3 bases and J by 0 bases, leaving 13 bases between them.

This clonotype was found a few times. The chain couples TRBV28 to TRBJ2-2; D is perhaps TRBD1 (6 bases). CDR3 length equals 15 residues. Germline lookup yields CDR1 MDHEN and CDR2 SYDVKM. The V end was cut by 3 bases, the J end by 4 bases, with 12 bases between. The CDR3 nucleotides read TGTGCCAGCAGTTTTTCAGGGGCGGGCACCGGGGAGCTGTTTTTT. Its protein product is CASSFSGAGTGELFF.

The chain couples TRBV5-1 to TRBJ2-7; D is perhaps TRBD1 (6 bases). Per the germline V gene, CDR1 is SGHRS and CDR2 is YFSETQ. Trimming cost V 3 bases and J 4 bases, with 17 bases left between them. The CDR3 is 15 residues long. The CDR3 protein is CASSSAAGALYEQYF. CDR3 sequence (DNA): TGCGCCAGCAGCTCGGCCGCAGGGGCCCTTTACGAGCAGTACTTC.

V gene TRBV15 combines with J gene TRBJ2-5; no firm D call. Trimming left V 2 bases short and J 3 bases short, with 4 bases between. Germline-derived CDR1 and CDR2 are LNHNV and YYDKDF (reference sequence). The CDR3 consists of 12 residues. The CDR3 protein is CATSRQKETQYF. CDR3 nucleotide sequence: TGTGCCACCAGCAGACAGAAAGAGACCCAGTACTTC. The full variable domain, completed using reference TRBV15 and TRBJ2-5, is DAMVIQNPRYQVTQFGKPVTLSCSQTLNHNVMYWYQQKSSQAPKLLFHYYDKDFNNEADTPDNFQSRRPNTSFCFLDIRSPGLGDTAMYLCATSRQKETQYFGPGTRLLVL.

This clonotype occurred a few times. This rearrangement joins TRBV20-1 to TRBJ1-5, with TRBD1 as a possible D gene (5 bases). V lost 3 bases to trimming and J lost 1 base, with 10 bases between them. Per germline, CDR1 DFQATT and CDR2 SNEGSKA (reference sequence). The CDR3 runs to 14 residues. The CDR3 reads CSARMTDSNQPQHF. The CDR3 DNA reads TGCAGTGCTAGGATGACAGACAGCAATCAGCCCCAGCATTTT.

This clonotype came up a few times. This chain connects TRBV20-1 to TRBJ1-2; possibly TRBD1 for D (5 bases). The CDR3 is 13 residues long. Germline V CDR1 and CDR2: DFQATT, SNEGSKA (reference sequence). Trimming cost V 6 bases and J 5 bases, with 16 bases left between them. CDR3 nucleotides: TGCAGTGCGAACGACGGGGGGTCTTATGGCTACACCTTC. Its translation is CSANDGGSYGYTF.

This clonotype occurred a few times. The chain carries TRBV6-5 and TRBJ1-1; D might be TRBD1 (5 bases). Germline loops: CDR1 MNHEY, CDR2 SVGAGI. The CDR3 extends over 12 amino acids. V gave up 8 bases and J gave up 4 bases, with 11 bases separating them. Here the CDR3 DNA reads TGTGCCAGCTATAGCGGGGGCACTGAAGCTTTCTTT. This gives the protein CASYSGGTEAFF.

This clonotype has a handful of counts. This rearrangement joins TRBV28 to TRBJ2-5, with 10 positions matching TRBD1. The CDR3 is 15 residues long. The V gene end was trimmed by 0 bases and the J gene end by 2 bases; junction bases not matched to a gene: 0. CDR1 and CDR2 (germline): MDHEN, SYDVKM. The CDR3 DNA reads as TGTGCCAGCAGTTTATGGGGACAGGGGCAAGAGACCCAGTACTTC. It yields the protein CASSLWGQGQETQYF.

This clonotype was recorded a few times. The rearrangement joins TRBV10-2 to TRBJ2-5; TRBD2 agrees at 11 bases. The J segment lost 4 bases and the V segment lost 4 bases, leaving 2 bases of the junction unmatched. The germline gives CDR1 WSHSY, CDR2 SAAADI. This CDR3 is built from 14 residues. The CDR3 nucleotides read TGCGCCAGCAGTGTAGCGGGGGGGCGAGAGACCCAGTACTTC. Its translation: CASSVAGGRETQYF.

The CDR3 protein is CASSLAGRGDQPQHF. The CDR3 DNA reads as TGTGCCAGCAGCTTGGCCGGCCGAGGAGATCAGCCCCAGCATTTT. This chain joins TRBV5-6 and TRBJ1-5; no definite D call. The CDR3 totals 15 residues. V gave up 0 bases and J gave up 5 bases, with 12 bases separating them. Looked up from germline, CDR1 is SGHDT and CDR2 is YYEEEE.

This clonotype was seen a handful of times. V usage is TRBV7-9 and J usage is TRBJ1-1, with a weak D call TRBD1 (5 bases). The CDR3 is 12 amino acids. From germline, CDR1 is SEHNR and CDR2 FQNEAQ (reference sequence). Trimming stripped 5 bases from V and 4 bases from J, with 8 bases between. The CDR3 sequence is CASSRDLTEAFF. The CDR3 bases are TGTGCCAGCAGCCGGGACCTCACTGAAGCTTTCTTT.

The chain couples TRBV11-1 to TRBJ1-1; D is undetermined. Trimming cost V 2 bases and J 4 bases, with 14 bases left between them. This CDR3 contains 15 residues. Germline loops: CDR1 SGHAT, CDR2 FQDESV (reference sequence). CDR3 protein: CASSLMEGLGTEAFF. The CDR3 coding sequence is TGTGCCAGCAGCTTAATGGAGGGTTTGGGCACTGAAGCTTTCTTT. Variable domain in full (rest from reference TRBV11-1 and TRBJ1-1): EAEVAQSPRYKITEKSQAVAFWCDPISGHATLYWYRQILGQGPELLVQFQDESVVDDSQLPKDRFSAERLKGVDSTLKIQPAELGDSAMYLCASSLMEGLGTEAFFGQGTRLTVV.

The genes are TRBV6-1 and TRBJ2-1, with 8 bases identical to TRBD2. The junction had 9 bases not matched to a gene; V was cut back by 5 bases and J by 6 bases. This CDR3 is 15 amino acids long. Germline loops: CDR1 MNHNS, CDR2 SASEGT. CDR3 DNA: TGTGCCAGCAGTTGGACTAGCAGGATGGGCAATGAGCAGTTCTTC. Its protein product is CASSWTSRMGNEQFF.

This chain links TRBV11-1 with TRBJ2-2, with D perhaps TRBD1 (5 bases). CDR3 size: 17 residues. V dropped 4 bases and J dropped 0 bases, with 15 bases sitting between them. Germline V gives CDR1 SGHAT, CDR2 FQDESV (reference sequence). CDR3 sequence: CASSYGEWTSNTGELFF. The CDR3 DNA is TGTGCCAGCAGCTATGGAGAGTGGACATCGAACACCGGGGAGCTGTTTTTT.

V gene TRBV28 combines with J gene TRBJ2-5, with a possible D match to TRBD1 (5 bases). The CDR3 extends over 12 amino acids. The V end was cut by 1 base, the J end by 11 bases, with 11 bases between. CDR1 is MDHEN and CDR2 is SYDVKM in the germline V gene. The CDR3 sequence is CASSLSARDQYF. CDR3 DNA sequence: TGTGCCAGCAGTTTATCGGCCAGGGATCAGTACTTC.

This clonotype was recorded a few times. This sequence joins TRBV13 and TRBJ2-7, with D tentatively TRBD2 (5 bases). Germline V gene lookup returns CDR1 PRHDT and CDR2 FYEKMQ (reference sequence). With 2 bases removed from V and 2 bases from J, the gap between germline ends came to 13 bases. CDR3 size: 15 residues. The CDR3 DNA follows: TGTGCCAGCAGCTTAACTGGGAGATCCCCCTACGAGCAGTACTTC. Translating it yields CASSLTGRSPYEQYF.

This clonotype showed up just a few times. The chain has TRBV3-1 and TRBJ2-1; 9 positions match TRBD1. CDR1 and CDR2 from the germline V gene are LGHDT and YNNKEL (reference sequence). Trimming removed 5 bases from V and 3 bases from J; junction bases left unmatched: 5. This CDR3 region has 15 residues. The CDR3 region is CASSIGQGNYNEQFF. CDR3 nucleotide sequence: TGTGCCAGCAGCATTGGACAGGGGAACTACAATGAGCAGTTCTTC.

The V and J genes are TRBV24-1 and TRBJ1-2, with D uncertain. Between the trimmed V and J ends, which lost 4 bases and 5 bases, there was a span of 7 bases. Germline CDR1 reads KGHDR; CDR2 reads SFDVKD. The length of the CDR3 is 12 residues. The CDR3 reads CATSDTSYGYTF. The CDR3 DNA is TGTGCCACCAGTGACACTAGTTATGGCTACACCTTC.

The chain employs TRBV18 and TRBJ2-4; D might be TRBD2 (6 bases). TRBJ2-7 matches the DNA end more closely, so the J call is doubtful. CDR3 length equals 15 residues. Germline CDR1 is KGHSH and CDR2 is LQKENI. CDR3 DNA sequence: TGTGCCAGCTCACCTACGCAGGGAGGTTCCTACGAGCAGTACTTC. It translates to CASSPTQGGSYEQYF.

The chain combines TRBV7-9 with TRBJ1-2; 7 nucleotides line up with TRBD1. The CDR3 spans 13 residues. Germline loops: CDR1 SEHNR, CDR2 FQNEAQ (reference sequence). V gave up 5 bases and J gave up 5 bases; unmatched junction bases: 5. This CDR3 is CASSDREGYGYTF. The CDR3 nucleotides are TGTGCCAGCAGCGACAGGGAGGGATATGGCTACACCTTC. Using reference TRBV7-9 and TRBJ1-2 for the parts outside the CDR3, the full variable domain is DTGVSQNPRHKITKRGQNVTFRCDPISEHNRLYWYRQTLGQGPEFLTYFQNEAQLEKSRLLSDRFSAERPKGSFSTLEIQRTEQGDSAMYLCASSDREGYGYTFGSGTRLTVV.